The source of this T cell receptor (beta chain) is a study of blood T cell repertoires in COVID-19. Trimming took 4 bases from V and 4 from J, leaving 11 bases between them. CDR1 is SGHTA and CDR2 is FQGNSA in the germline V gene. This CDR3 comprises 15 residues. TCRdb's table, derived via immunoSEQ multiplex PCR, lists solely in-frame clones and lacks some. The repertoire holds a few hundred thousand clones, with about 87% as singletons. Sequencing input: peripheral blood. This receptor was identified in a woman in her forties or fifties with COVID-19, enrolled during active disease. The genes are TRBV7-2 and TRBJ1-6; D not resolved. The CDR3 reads CASSSRQGYNSPLHF. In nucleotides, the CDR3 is TGTGCCAGCAGCTCCAGACAAGGATATAATTCACCCCTCCACTTT.